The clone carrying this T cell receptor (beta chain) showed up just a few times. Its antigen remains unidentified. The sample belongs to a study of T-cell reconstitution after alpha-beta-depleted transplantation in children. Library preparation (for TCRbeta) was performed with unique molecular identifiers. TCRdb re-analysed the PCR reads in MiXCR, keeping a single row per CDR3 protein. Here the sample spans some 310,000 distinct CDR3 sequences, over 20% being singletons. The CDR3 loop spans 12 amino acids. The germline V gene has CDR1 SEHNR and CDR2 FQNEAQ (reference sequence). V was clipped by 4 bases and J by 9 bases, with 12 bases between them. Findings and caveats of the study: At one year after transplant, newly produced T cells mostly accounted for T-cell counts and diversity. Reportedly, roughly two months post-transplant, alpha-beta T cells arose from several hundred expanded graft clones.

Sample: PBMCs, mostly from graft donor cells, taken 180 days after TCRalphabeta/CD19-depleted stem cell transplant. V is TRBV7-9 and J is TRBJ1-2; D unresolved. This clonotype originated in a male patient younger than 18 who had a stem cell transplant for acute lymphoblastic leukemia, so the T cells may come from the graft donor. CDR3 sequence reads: CASSSNDRSYTF. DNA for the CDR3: TGTGCCAGCAGCTCAAATGATCGGAGCTACACCTTC.